This T cell receptor beta chain was sequenced for a study of response to subunit inactivated influenza vaccine (dated by TCRdb to the late 2010s). Some background on the complete study: Deep quantitative T cell receptor repertoire profiling was used in the study to track responses to a trivalent subunit inactivated influenza vaccine. Broad study findings and their caveats: The authors proposed that each seasonal influenza vaccination may bring in only a limited number of new T cells.

Receptor amplification or capture employed RT-PCR. For sequencing, an Illumina HiSeq 2500 was employed. TCRdb applied fastp at Q25 and MiXCR to the public reads, then kept only in-frame beta chains. Entries that share a CDR3 protein sequence are merged under the most common genes and DNA. This sample has 590,000 or so distinct CDR3 sequences in its table, and 14% of those were observed once. The ten largest clones take up roughly 7.6% of the sample. About this clonotype itself: This receptor's antigen is unknown. No base quality values were provided; no much bigger clone lies one nucleotide off.

As encoded in the germline V gene (reference sequence), CDR1 is LNHDA while CDR2 is SQIVND. From its cysteine to its phenylalanine, the CDR3 spans 19 amino acids. Just CDR3 DNA is preserved here, 57 bases in frame from base 1. Relative to germline, V is missing 2 bases and J is missing 1 base, with 16 bases of the junction outside any gene match. This clonotype originated in a man aged 45-65 years who received an inactivated influenza vaccine. Donor details come from another sample of the same person, matched by shared clones. The rearranged segments are TRBV19 and TRBJ1-1; the central 7 bases match TRBD1. The specimen was PBMCs from blood, collected roughly 15 days before vaccination. The DNA reads TGTGCCAGTAGTATAAGACGTCTCGTGGGACAGACGACGAACACTGAAGCTTTCTTT. It specifies CASSIRRLVGQTTNTEAFF.